The 7 T cell receptor beta chains in this list originate from one sample, sequenced in a study of cytomegalovirus exposure and HLA in healthy donors. Primers included in the PCR were 60 Vbeta and 13 Jbeta primers. The assay was immunoSEQ multiplex PCR, and TCRdb's table has in-frame clones only and misses some. The data contain approximately 280,000 clones, over 85% of them seen just once; the ten biggest clones take up more than 2%. The source material was PBMCs. The source of these receptors is a woman younger than 30 in good health and CMV-seronegative.

CDR3: CASSKSLTGQHYGYTF. The CDR3, as DNA: TGTGCCAGCAGCAAGAGCCTCACGGGACAGCACTATGGCTACACCTTC. The chain combines TRBV4-2 with TRBJ1-2, with 7 bases aligning to TRBD1. The trim removed 5 bases at V and 3 bases at J, leaving 12 bases unmatched. The CDR3 has 16 amino acids. The germline V gene has CDR1 LGHNA and CDR2 YNFKEQ.

This chain uses TRBV15 with TRBJ1-4, with D uncertain. Germline lookup yields CDR1 LNHNV and CDR2 YYDKDF (reference sequence). The CDR3 is 16 amino acids. V lost 0 bases and J lost 3, with 11 bases in between. The CDR3 DNA reads as TGTGCCACCAGCAGAGATAGAATGAGTTCTAATGAAAAACTGTTTTTT. It specifies CATSRDRMSSNEKLFF.

The rearrangement joins TRBV10-2 to TRBJ1-3; TRBD1 matches 7 bases. The V gene end was trimmed by 3 bases and the J gene end by 1 base; junction bases not matched to a gene: 3. This CDR3 has 15 residues. Germline CDR1 is WSHSY and CDR2 is SAAADI. The CDR3 region has the DNA TGCGCCAGCAGTGACAGGGGGAAATCTGGAAACACCATATATTTT. It codes for CASSDRGKSGNTIYF.

The V and J genes are TRBV18 and TRBJ2-3; TRBD2 matches at 10 bases. CDR3 length equals 14 residues. CDR1 and CDR2 from the germline V gene are KGHSH and LQKENI. J was trimmed by 7 bases and V by 0 bases; bases with no gene match: 1. CDR3 nucleotide sequence: TGTGCCAGCTCACCACCGGGACTAGCGTATACGCAGTATTTT. It codes for CASSPPGLAYTQYF.

The genes are TRBV9 and TRBJ1-1; TRBD1 might be the D (6 bases). Germline lookup yields CDR1 SGDLS and CDR2 YYNGEE. V was pared by 0 bases and J by 5 bases, with 14 bases between. The CDR3 covers 15 residues. CDR3 sequence: CASSVDTGMGTEAFF. The CDR3 nucleotides are TGTGCCAGCAGCGTAGATACAGGGATGGGGACTGAAGCTTTCTTT.

This sequence joins TRBV5-1 and TRBJ1-1; 8 bases align to TRBD1. Germline-derived CDR1 and CDR2 are SGHRS and YFSETQ. V gave up 4 bases and J gave up 4 bases; unmatched junction bases: 6. The CDR3 runs to 14 residues. CDR3 in DNA: TGCGCCAGCAGCGGGGGGACAGGCAGCACTGAAGCTTTCTTT. This translates into CASSGGTGSTEAFF.

This chain links TRBV5-4 with TRBJ1-2, with D perhaps TRBD1 (5 bases). Trimming left V 1 base short and J 3 bases short, with 10 bases between. Germline-derived CDR1 and CDR2 are SGHNT and YYREEE (reference sequence). This CDR3 is 14 amino acids long. The CDR3 DNA reads as TGTGCCAGCAGCTTGCCGGGGGAGGACTATGGCTACACCTTC. The encoded protein is CASSLPGEDYGYTF.